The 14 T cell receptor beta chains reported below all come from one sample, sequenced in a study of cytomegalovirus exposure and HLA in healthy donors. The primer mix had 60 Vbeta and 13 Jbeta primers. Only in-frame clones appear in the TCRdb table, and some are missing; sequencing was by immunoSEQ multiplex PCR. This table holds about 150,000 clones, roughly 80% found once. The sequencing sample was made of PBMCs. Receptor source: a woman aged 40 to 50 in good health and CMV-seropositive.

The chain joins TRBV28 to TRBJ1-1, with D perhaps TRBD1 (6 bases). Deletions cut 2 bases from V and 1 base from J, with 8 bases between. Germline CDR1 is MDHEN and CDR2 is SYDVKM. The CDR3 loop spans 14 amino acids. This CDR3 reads CASSLVGQNTEAFF. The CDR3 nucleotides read TGTGCCAGCAGTTTAGTGGGACAGAACACTGAAGCTTTCTTT.

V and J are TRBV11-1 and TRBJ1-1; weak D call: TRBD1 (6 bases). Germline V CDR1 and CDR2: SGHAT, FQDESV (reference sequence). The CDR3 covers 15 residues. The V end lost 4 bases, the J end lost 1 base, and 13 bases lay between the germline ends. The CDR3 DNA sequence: TGTGCCAGCAGCTCATTACAGGGCGGGAACACTGAAGCTTTCTTT. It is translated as CASSSLQGGNTEAFF. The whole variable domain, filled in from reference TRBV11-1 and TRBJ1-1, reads EAEVAQSPRYKITEKSQAVAFWCDPISGHATLYWYRQILGQGPELLVQFQDESVVDDSQLPKDRFSAERLKGVDSTLKIQPAELGDSAMYLCASSSLQGGNTEAFFGQGTRLTVV.

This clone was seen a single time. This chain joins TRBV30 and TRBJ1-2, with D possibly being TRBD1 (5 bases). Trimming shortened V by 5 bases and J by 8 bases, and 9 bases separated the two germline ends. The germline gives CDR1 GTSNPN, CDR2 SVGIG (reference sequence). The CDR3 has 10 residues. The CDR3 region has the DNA TGTGCCTGGGGAGGGGTCGGCTACACCTTC. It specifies CAWGGVGYTF.

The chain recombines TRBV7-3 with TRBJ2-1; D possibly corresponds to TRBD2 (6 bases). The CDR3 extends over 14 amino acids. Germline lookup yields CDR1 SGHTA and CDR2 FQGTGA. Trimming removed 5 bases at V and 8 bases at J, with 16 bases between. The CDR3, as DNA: TGTGCCAGCAGCCGCTCCTTGGGGGGAGATGAGCAGTTCTTC. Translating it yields CASSRSLGGDEQFF.

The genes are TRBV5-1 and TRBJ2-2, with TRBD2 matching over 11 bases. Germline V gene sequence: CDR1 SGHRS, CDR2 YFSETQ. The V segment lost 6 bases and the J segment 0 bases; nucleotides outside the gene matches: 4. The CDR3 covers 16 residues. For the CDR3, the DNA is TGCGCCAGCACGATACTAGCGGGGGCGAACACCGGGGAGCTGTTTTTT. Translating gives CASTILAGANTGELFF. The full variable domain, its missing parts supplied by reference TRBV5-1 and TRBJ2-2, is KAGVTQTPRYLIKTRGQQVTLSCSPISGHRSVSWYQQTPGQGLQFLFEYFSETQRNKGNFPGRFSGRQFSNSRSEMNVSTLELGDSALYLCASTILAGANTGELFFGEGSRLTVL.

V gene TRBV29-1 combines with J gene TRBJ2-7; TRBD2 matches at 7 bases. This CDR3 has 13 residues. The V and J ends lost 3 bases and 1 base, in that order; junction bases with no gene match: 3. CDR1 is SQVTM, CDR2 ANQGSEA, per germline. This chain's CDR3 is CSVDPGGSYEQYF. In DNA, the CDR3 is TGCAGCGTTGACCCCGGGGGGTCCTACGAGCAGTACTTC.

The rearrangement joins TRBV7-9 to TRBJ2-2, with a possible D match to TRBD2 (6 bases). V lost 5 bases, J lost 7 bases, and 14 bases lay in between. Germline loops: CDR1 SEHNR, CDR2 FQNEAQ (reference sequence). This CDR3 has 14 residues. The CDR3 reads CASSRRDSGGELFF. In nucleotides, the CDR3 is TGTGCCAGCAGCCGCCGGGATAGCGGCGGGGAGCTGTTTTTT.

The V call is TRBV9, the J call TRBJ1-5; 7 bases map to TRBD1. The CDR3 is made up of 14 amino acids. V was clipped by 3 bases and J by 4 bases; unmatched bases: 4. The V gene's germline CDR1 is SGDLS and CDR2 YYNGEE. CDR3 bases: TGTGCCAGCAGCGCCGACAGGGATAATCAGCCCCAGCATTTT. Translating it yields CASSADRDNQPQHF. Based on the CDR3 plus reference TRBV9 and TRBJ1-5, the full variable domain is DSGVTQTPKHLITATGQRVTLRCSPRSGDLSVYWYQQSLDQGLQFLIQYYNGEERAKGNILERFSAQQFPDLHSELNLSSLELGDSALYFCASSADRDNQPQHFGDGTRLSIL.

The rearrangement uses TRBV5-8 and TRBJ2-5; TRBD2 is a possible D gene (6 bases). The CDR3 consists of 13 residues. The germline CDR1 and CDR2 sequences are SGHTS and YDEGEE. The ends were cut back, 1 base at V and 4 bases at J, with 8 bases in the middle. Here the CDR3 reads CASSLSGVETQYF. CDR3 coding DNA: TGTGCCAGCAGCTTGTCGGGGGTAGAGACCCAGTACTTC.

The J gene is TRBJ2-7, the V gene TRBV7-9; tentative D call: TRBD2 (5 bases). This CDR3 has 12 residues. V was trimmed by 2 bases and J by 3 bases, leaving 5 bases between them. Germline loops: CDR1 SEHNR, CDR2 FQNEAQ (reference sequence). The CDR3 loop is CASSLRGYEQYF. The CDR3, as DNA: TGTGCCAGCAGCTTACGGGGCTACGAGCAGTACTTC.

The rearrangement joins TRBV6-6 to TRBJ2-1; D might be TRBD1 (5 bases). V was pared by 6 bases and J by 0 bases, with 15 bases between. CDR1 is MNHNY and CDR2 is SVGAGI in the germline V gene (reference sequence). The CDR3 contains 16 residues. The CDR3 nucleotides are TGTGCCAGCAGCCCACTCCAGGGTCACTCCTACAATGAGCAGTTCTTC. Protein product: CASSPLQGHSYNEQFF.

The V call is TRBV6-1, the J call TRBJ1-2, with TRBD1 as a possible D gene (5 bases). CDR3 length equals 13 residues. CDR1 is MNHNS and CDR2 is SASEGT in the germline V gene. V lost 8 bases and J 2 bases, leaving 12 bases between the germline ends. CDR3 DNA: TGTGCCAGCCAGGGACTGACGAACTATGGCTACACCTTC. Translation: CASQGLTNYGYTF.

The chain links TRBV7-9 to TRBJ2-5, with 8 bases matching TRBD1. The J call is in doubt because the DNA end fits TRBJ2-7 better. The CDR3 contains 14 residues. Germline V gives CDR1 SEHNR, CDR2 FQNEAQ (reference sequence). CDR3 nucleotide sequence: TGTGCCAGCAGCCCGATCAGGGGGCCCTACGAGCAGTACTTC. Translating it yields CASSPIRGPYEQYF.

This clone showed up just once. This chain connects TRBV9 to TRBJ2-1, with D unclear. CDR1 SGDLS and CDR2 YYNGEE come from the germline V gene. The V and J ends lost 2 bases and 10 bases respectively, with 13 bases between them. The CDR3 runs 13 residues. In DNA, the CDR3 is TGTGCCAGCAGCGTCGCCCTTGGAGAGGAGCAGTTCTTC. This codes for CASSVALGEEQFF.